Listed below are T cell receptor beta chains from one sample, sequenced in a study of blood T cells in healthy people across ages. TCRdb re-called the 5' RACE reads with MiXCR, one entry per CDR3 protein. The sample has more than 900,000 distinct CDR3 sequences, less than 25% seen once. The data also belong to a second study, concerning T cells of mothers and their children.

Input material: blood. These receptor sequences come from a girl aged 2 to 10 in good health. CDR3s include the opening cysteine and the closing phenylalanine or tryptophan. D genes are given only for firm matches. Rows may omit the clone size; those that give it use once, few, many or a size class.

TGTGCCAGTAGTATCCTTGGTACTGAAGCTTTCTTT | CASSILGTEAFF | . | TRBJ1-1 | . | TRBV19
TGTGCCAGCCAGCGATCGAGCTCCTACAATGAGCAGTTCTTC | CASQRSSSYNEQFF | . | TRBJ2-1 | . | TRBV6-5
TGTGGCAGCAGTTCTCCTGGGGGATTTGGCTACACCTTC | CGSSSPGGFGYTF | . | TRBJ1-2 | . | TRBV12-3/TRBV12-4
TGTGCCAGTAGCACAAGCGGTTCCTACAATGAGCAGTTCTTC | CASSTSGSYNEQFF | many | TRBJ2-1 | . | TRBV19
TGTGCCAGCAGCTTAGGTTACGGGGAGGGTTACAATGAGCAGTTCTTC | CASSLGYGEGYNEQFF | few | TRBJ2-1 | TRBD2 | TRBV11-2
TGTGCCAGCAGTTGGGGGCAGGGGGATTCACCCCTCCACTTT | CASSWGQGDSPLHF | few | TRBJ1-6 | TRBD1 | TRBV13
TGCAGTGCTAGAGATCTACTAGTTGATACGCAGTATTTT | CSARDLLVDTQYF | . | TRBJ2-3 | . | TRBV20-1
TGTGCCAGCAGCTTAGGTCCAGTGACAGGAGATACGCAGTATTTT | CASSLGPVTGDTQYF | few | TRBJ2-3 | . | TRBV7-9
TGTGCCACTCGGCCTGGAGGACAGGGGAACACCGGGGAGCTGTTTTTT | CATRPGGQGNTGELFF | few | TRBJ2-2 | TRBD1 | TRBV24-1
TGTGCCAGCAAGGGGACAGGAAAAGAGACCCAGTACTTC | CASKGTGKETQYF | few | TRBJ2-5 | TRBD1 | TRBV6-5
TGCGCCAGCAGCCCACCCACGGAGTTAACCAATGAGCAGTTCTTC | CASSPPTELTNEQFF | . | TRBJ2-1 | . | TRBV5-1
TGCGCCAGCAGCCAAGGTGACTCGTTTCTTAGGACCTTAGAGACCCAGTACTTC | CASSQGDSFLRTLETQYF | few | TRBJ2-5 | . | TRBV4-1
TGTGCCAGCAGCTTAGCGTCAACCGGGAACGAGCAGTACTTC | CASSLASTGNEQYF | . | TRBJ2-7 | . | TRBV7-9
TGTGCCAGCAGCCGCGGGGCGGGCGATGTAGAGACCCAGTACTTC | CASSRGAGDVETQYF | few | TRBJ2-5 | . | TRBV7-3
TGTGCCAGCAGGGGGGACCTCCATGATACGCAGTATTTT | CASRGDLHDTQYF | . | TRBJ2-3 | . | TRBV7-8
TGTGCCAGCAGTTTATTTGGGGGGTTGGGAGTTCGGACCCTAAACATTCAGTACTTC | CASSLFGGLGVRTLNIQYF | few | TRBJ2-4 | . | TRBV28
TGTGCCAGCAGCGCTAAGGCGGGGGCGAAGTCGGATGGCTACACCTTC | CASSAKAGAKSDGYTF | few | TRBJ1-2 | . | TRBV7-2
TGTGCCAGCAGCCAGACCCTACAACTAGCGGGAGCAGGTCATGAGCAGTTCTTC | CASSQTLQLAGAGHEQFF | . | TRBJ2-1 | TRBD2 | TRBV6-1
TGTGCCAGTAGCCAATACCTAAACAACGGCTACACCTTC | CASSQYLNNGYTF | few | TRBJ1-2 | . | TRBV19
TGTGCCAGCAGCTCCCAGGGCCTCAATGAGCAGTTCTTC | CASSSQGLNEQFF | few | TRBJ2-1 | . | TRBV7-2
TGTGCCAGCAGCCTCCAGCCCCGGGGTGGCTCTGGAGAGACCCAGTACTTC | CASSLQPRGGSGETQYF | . | TRBJ2-5 | . | TRBV7-2
TGTGCCAGCTCCGAGGGAGGGCCGCTCACCGGGGAGCTGTTTTTT | CASSEGGPLTGELFF | few | TRBJ2-2 | TRBD2 | TRBV7-3
TGCAGCGTTGTTGAGGCAGGGGATACGAAAGAGACCCAGTACTTC | CSVVEAGDTKETQYF | few | TRBJ2-5 | . | TRBV29-1
TGCGCCAGCAGCTTGGACGGGGGAGGACCCGGGGAGCTGTTTTTT | CASSLDGGGPGELFF | few | TRBJ2-2 | . | TRBV5-1
TGTGCCAGCAGCTTAGATGGGGGGCGACCCTACAATGAGCAGTTCTTC | CASSLDGGRPYNEQFF | few | TRBJ2-1 | . | TRBV11-2
TGTGCCAGCACCGTCCTGGGGGGGGAGACCCAGTACTTC | CASTVLGGETQYF | . | TRBJ2-5 | TRBD2 | TRBV6-5
TGCGCCAGCACCTTTACAGGGAATCAAGAGACCCAGTACTTC | CASTFTGNQETQYF | . | TRBJ2-5 | . | TRBV5-1
TGTGCCAGCAGTACCTTGGGGGGTATGGGAGAGACCCAGTACTTC | CASSTLGGMGETQYF | . | TRBJ2-5 | . | TRBV12-3/TRBV12-4
TGCAGCGTCCGTAGCGGGACAGATACGCAGTATTTT | CSVRSGTDTQYF | . | TRBJ2-3 | TRBD2 | TRBV29-1
TGTGCCAGCAGCCCAAGATCAGGGAGGGGGAAAAACATTCAGTACTTC | CASSPRSGRGKNIQYF | . | TRBJ2-4 | . | TRBV3-1
TGTGCCAGCAGTTTGGGCGGGGGCCTCACCTTC | CASSLGGGLTF | . | TRBJ1-2 | . | TRBV27
TGTGCCAGCAGTGAGCGAATGTTCTACGAGCAGTACTTC | CASSERMFYEQYF | few | TRBJ2-7 | . | TRBV6-1